The following is a T cell receptor (beta chain) sequence with its context. The entry originates in a study of blood T cell repertoires in COVID-19. Looking at the study overall: From the United States, Italy and Spain came samples of acute and convalescent COVID-19.

The CDR3 extends over 15 amino acids. Germline CDR1 reads LGHDT; CDR2 reads YNNKEL (reference sequence). The V gene lost 4 bases and the J gene lost 1 base, with 13 bases spanning the gap. In the source study's methods: The authors estimated nucleated cell counts from reference gene primer amplification. TCRdb keeps only in-frame clones here, not all; method: immunoSEQ multiplex PCR. The DNA was the basis for D and trimming; V, J and clone size are from that table. Here the sample spans about 220,000 clones, approximately 92% being singletons. Sequencing input: PBMCs or T cells enriched from blood (not recorded which). V and J are TRBV3-1 (or the pseudogene TRBV3-2) and TRBJ2-5, with D perhaps TRBD1 (6 bases). The clonotype originates from a woman under 30 in a cohort exposed to, infected with or recovered from COVID-19 (not recorded which). CDR3 nucleotide sequence: TGTGCCAGCAGCCGGTCCGGGACATTCCAAGAGACCCAGTACTTC. It is translated as CASSRSGTFQETQYF.